A single sample gave rise to the 16 T cell receptor beta chains below, sequenced in a study of control samples from healthy donors and cancer patients. Produced via immunoSEQ multiplex PCR; TCRdb's table is partial and in-frame only. The sample shows some 140,000 clones, roughly nine tenths of them seen only once. Sequenced material: blood. The receptors were sampled from a woman aged 30 to 39 in good health.

The chain joins TRBV6-5 to TRBJ1-5, with TRBD1 as a possible D gene (6 bases). Per the germline V gene, CDR1 is MNHEY and CDR2 is SVGAGI. There are 14 residues in the CDR3. The ends were cut back, 5 bases at V and 2 bases at J, with 10 bases in the middle. CDR3 protein: CASSRRQGNQPQHF. The CDR3 nucleotides read TGTGCCAGCAGTAGACGACAGGGCAATCAGCCCCAGCATTTT.

The V call is TRBV4-2, the J call TRBJ2-3; no firm D call. CDR1 and CDR2 from the germline V gene are LGHNA and YNFKEQ. The CDR3 runs to 13 residues. Trimming took 0 bases from V and 7 from J, leaving 8 bases between them. The CDR3: CASSQDPVNTQYF. CDR3 in DNA: TGTGCCAGCAGCCAAGATCCGGTGAATACGCAGTATTTT.

The chain carries TRBV19 and TRBJ1-6, with D unresolved. V was cut by 3 bases and J by 0 bases, with 9 bases left in between. CDR1 is LNHDA and CDR2 is SQIVND in the germline V gene (reference sequence). CDR3 length equals 16 residues. The CDR3 bases are TGTGCCAGTAGTATGGGAGGGAGCTCCTATAATTCACCCCTCCACTTT. Amino acid sequence: CASSMGGSSYNSPLHF.

This clone was found once. The J gene is TRBJ2-5, the V gene TRBV9; no clear D. CDR3 size: 11 residues. The germline V gene has CDR1 SGDLS and CDR2 YYNGEE. Trimming took 0 bases from V and 3 from J, leaving 0 bases between them. CDR3 sequence (DNA): TGTGCCAGCAGCGTAGAAGAGACCCAGTACTTC. The encoded protein is CASSVEETQYF. Drawing the rest from reference TRBV9 and TRBJ2-5, the complete variable domain is DSGVTQTPKHLITATGQRVTLRCSPRSGDLSVYWYQQSLDQGLQFLIQYYNGEERAKGNILERFSAQQFPDLHSELNLSSLELGDSALYFCASSVEETQYFGPGTRLLVL.

The rearrangement joins TRBV27 to TRBJ1-1, with D unclear. Trimming cost V 6 bases and J 1 base, with 15 bases left between them. Germline CDR1 and CDR2: MNHEY and SMNVEV (reference sequence). CDR3 length equals 15 residues. The CDR3 region is CASSFRGRENTEAFF. Here the CDR3 DNA reads TGTGCCAGCAGCTTTAGAGGGCGGGAGAACACTGAAGCTTTCTTT.

The V gene is TRBV7-9, the J gene TRBJ1-3; D not resolved. This CDR3 is 13 amino acids long. V lost 2 bases, J lost 8 bases, and 10 bases lay in between. Germline V CDR1 and CDR2: SEHNR, FQNEAQ (reference sequence). CDR3 bases: TGTGCCAGCAGCTTAACGTGGGCGGACACCATATATTTT. Protein product: CASSLTWADTIYF.

The chain couples TRBV5-6 to TRBJ2-3; D gene unclear. The CDR3 runs to 12 residues. Germline V gene data show CDR1 as SGHDT and CDR2 as YYEEEE. Trimming cost V 1 base and J 9 bases, with 9 bases left between them. CDR3 region: CASSLSAPTQYF. The CDR3, as DNA: TGTGCCAGCAGCTTGAGTGCCCCCACGCAGTATTTT.

The chain combines TRBV5-4 with TRBJ2-1; 8 positions agree with TRBD2. Germline trimming cut 4 bases from V and 8 bases from J; bases unmatched to any gene: 11. The CDR3 length is 15 residues. Germline CDR1 reads SGHNT; CDR2 reads YYREEE (reference sequence). The CDR3 here is CASSPGTRTIDEQFF. DNA for the CDR3: TGTGCCAGCAGCCCGGGGACTAGAACAATAGATGAGCAGTTCTTC.

This sequence joins TRBV4-2 and TRBJ1-2; a weak D match, TRBD1 (5 bases). Between the trimmed V and J ends, which lost 2 bases and 3 bases, there was a span of 13 bases. This CDR3 comprises 15 residues. Germline V CDR1 and CDR2: LGHNA, YNFKEQ. CDR3 residues: CASSQIVRDDYGYTF. CDR3 DNA sequence: TGTGCCAGCAGCCAAATCGTCAGGGATGACTATGGCTACACCTTC.

In DNA form, the CDR3 reads TGTGCCAGCAGCCAAGGGGATAGCGGAGCCCTTTACAATGAGCAGTTCTTC. As protein: CASSQGDSGALYNEQFF. The chain links TRBV3-1 (or the pseudogene TRBV3-2) to TRBJ2-1; D is possibly TRBD2 (6 bases). V dropped 1 base and J dropped 4 bases, with 17 bases sitting between them. Germline values: CDR1 LGHDT, CDR2 YNNKEL (reference sequence). CDR3 length: 17 residues.

This rearrangement joins TRBV5-1 to TRBJ1-4; TRBD1 matches 7 bases. The CDR3 is made up of 16 amino acids. Germline-derived CDR1 and CDR2 are SGHRS and YFSETQ. Trimming cost V 4 bases and J 2 bases; bases outside gene matches: 8. The DNA for the CDR3 is TGCGCCAGCAGCCCCCAGGGGGATGGGACTAATGAAAAACTGTTTTTT. Its protein is CASSPQGDGTNEKLFF. The variable domain in full, completed from reference TRBV5-1 and TRBJ1-4, reads KAGVTQTPRYLIKTRGQQVTLSCSPISGHRSVSWYQQTPGQGLQFLFEYFSETQRNKGNFPGRFSGRQFSNSRSEMNVSTLELGDSALYLCASSPQGDGTNEKLFFGSGTQLSVL.

The chain links TRBV29-1 to TRBJ1-1; D is perhaps TRBD1 (6 bases). The CDR3 runs 13 residues. V lost 7 bases to trimming and J lost 0 bases, with 12 bases between them. Germline values: CDR1 SQVTM, CDR2 ANQGSEA. CDR3 in DNA: TGCAGCGGATATACAGGGATGAACACTGAAGCTTTCTTT. Amino acid sequence: CSGYTGMNTEAFF.

V gene TRBV5-6 combines with J gene TRBJ2-7; the D call may be TRBD1 or TRBD2 (5 bases each). Trimming took 4 bases from V and 2 from J, leaving 13 bases between them. Looked up from germline, CDR1 is SGHDT and CDR2 is YYEEEE. This CDR3 contains 14 residues. The CDR3 nucleotides read TGTGCCAGCAGCGCGCGGGTGGGGGCCTACGAGCAGTACTTC. Translating gives CASSARVGAYEQYF.

V and J are TRBV19 and TRBJ2-7, with 9 positions matching TRBD2. J was trimmed by 0 bases and V by 1 base; bases with no gene match: 4. The CDR3 is 16 residues long. Germline-derived CDR1 and CDR2 are LNHDA and SQIVND (reference sequence). The CDR3 spells CASSIGLAANSYEQYF. The CDR3 DNA follows: TGTGCCAGTAGTATAGGACTAGCGGCCAACTCCTACGAGCAGTACTTC.

The genes are TRBV5-1 and TRBJ1-4, with D uncertain. The CDR3 loop spans 15 amino acids. Germline values: CDR1 SGHRS, CDR2 YFSETQ. The V gene lost 2 bases and the J gene lost 0 bases, with 8 bases spanning the gap. Here the CDR3 DNA reads TGCGCCAGCAGCTTTCTGGACCCAACTAATGAAAAACTGTTTTTT. Translation gives CASSFLDPTNEKLFF.

The chain links TRBV7-3 to TRBJ2-2; D unclear. This CDR3 contains 14 residues. Looked up from germline, CDR1 is SGHTA and CDR2 is FQGTGA. V lost 4 bases, J lost 6 bases, and 12 bases lay in between. The CDR3 nucleotides read TGTGCCAGCAGCTCCCGACACACTGCCGGGGAGCTGTTTTTT. Translation: CASSSRHTAGELFF. Full variable domain (rest looked up from reference TRBV7-3 and TRBJ2-2): GAGVSQTPSNKVTEKGKYVELRCDPISGHTALYWYRQSLGQGPEFLIYFQGTGAADDSGLPNDRFFAVRPEGSVSTLKIQRTERGDSAVYLCASSSRHTAGELFFGEGSRLTVL.